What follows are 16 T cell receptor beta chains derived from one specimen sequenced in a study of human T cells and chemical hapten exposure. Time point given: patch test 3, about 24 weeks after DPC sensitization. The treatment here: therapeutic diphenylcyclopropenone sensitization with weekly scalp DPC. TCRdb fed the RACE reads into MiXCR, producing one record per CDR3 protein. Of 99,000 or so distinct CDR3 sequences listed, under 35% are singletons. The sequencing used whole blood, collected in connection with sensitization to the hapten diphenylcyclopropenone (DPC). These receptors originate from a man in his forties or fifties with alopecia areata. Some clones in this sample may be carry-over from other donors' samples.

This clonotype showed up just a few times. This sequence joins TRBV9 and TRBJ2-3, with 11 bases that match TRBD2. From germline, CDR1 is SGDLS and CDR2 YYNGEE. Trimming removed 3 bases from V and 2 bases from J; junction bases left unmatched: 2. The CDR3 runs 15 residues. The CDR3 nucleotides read TGTGCCAGCAGCGCGACTAGCGGGATCACAGATACGCAGTATTTT. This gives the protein CASSATSGITDTQYF.

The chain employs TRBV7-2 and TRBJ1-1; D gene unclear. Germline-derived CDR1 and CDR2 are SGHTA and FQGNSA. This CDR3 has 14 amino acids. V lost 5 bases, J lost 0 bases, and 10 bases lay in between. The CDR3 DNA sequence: TGTGCCAGCAGCCCCAATCTCTTGAACACTGAAGCTTTCTTT. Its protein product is CASSPNLLNTEAFF.

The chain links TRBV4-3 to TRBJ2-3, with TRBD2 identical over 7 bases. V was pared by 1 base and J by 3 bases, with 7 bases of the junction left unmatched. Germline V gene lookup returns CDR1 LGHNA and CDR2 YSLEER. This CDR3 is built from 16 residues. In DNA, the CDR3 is TGCGCCAGCAGCCAAGGGAACAGCGGGAATACAGATACGCAGTATTTT. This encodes CASSQGNSGNTDTQYF.

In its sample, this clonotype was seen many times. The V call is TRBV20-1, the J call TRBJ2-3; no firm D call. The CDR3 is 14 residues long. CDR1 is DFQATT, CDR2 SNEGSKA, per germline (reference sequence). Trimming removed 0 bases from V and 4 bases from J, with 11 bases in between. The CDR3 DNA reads TGCAGTGCTAGAGATCGGCCCGGTGCAGATACGCAGTATTTT. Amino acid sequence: CSARDRPGADTQYF.

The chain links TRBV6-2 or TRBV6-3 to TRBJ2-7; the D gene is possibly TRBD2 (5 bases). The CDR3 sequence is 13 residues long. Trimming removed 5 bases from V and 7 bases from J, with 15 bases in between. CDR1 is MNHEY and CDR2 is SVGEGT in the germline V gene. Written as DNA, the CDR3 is TGTGCCAGCAGTCCTGTGAGGGCTTCTGAGCAGTACGTC. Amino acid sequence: CASSPVRASEQYV.

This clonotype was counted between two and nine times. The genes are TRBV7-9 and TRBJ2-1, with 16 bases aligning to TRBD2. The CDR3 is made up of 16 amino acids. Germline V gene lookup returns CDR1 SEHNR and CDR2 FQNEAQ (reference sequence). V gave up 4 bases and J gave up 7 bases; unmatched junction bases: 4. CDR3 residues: CASSSAGLAGGNEQFF. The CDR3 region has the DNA TGTGCCAGCAGCTCCGCGGGACTAGCGGGGGGGAATGAGCAGTTCTTC.

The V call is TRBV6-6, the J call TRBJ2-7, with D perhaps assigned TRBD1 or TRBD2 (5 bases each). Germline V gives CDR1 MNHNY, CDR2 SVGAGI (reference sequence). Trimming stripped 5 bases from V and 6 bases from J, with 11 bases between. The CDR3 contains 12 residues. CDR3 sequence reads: CASSGAGGEQYF. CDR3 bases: TGTGCCAGCAGTGGCGCTGGGGGCGAGCAGTACTTC.

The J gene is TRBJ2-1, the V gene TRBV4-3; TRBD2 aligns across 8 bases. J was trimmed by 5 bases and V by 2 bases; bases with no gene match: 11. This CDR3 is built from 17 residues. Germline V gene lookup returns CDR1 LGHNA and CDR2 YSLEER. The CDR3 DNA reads TGCGCCAGCAGCCAAACCCTGGGAGCGGGGGCAGACAATGAGCAGTTCTTC. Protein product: CASSQTLGAGADNEQFF.

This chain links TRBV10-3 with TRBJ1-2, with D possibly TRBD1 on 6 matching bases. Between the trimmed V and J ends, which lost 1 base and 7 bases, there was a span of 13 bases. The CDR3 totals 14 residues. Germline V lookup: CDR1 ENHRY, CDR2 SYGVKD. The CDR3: CAISEFQGPAGYTF. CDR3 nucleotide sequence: TGTGCCATCAGTGAGTTTCAGGGGCCCGCTGGCTACACCTTC.

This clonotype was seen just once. The CDR3 spells CASSLAGDTQYF. CDR3 nucleotides: TGTGCCAGCAGCCTAGCTGGTGATACGCAGTATTTT. The V call is TRBV6-1, the J call TRBJ2-3, with D perhaps TRBD2 (5 bases). From germline, CDR1 is MNHNS and CDR2 SASEGT. This CDR3 spans 12 amino acids. Between the trimmed V and J ends, which lost 6 bases and 6 bases, there was a span of 10 bases.

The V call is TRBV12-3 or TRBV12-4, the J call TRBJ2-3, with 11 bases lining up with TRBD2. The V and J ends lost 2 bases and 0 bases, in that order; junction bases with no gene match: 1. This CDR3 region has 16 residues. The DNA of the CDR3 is TGTGCCAGCAGTTTACGGACTAGCGGGAGCACAGATACGCAGTATTTT. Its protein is CASSLRTSGSTDTQYF.

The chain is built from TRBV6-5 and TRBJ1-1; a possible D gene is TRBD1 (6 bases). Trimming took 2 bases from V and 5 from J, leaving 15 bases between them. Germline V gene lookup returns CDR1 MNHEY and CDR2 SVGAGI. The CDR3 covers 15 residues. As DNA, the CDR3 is TGTGCCAGCAGTTACCCGCAGGGACATATAACTGAAGCTTTCTTT. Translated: CASSYPQGHITEAFF.

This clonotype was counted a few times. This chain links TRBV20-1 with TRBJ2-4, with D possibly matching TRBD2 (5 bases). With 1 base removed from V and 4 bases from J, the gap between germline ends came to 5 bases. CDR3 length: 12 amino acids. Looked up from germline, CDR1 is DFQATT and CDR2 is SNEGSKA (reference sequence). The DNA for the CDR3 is TGCAGTGCTAGAGCGGGAAAAAACATTCAGTACTTC. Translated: CSARAGKNIQYF.

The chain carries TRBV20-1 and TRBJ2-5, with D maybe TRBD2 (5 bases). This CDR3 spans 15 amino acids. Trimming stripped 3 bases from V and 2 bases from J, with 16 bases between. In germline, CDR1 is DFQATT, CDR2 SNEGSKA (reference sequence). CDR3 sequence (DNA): TGCAGTGCTAGTCCTATGGCCGGGGTACAAGAGACCCAGTACTTC. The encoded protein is CSASPMAGVQETQYF.

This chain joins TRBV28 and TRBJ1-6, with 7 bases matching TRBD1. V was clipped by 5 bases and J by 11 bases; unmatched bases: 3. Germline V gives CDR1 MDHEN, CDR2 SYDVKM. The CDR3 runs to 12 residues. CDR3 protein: CASSDRVTPLHF. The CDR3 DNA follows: TGTGCCAGCAGTGACAGGGTTACACCCCTCCACTTT.

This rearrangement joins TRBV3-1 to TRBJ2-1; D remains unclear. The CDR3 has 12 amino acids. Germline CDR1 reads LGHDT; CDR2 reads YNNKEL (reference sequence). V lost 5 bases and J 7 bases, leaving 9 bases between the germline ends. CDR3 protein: CASSTPRNEQFF. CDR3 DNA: TGTGCCAGCAGCACCCCTCGAAATGAGCAGTTCTTC.